This T cell receptor beta chain appears in the sequencing data of a study of blood T cell repertoires in COVID-19. As for the study in general: Acute and convalescent COVID-19 samples came from the United States, Italy and Spain.

The CDR3 sequence is 16 residues long. With V trimmed by 5 bases and J by 4 bases, 6 bases remained unmatched. CDR1 and CDR2 (germline): KGHDR, SFDVKD. The repertoire was sequenced with immunoSEQ multiplex PCR; TCRdb's copy has only in-frame clones and lacks some. The sample shows about 100,000 clones, roughly four fifths of them seen only once. Specimen: peripheral blood. This chain uses TRBV24-1 with TRBJ2-2, with 10 bases lining up with TRBD2. The sequence was obtained from a man in his 70s with active or convalescent COVID-19. The CDR3 DNA sequence: TGTGCCACCAGTGCCTCAAGGACTAGCGGCACCGGGGAGCTGTTTTTT. It translates to CATSASRTSGTGELFF.